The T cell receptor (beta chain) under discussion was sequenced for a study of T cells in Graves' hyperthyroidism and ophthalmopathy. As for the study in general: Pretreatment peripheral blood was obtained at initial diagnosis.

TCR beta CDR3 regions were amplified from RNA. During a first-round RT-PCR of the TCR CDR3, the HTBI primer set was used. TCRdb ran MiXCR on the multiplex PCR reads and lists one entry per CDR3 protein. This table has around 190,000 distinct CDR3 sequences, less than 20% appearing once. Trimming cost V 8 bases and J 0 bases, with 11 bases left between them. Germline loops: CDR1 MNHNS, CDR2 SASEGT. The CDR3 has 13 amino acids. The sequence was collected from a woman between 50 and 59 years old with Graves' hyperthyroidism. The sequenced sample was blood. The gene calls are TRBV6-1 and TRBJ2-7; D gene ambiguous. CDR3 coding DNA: TGTGCCAGCGCCCTCCCCGCCTCCTACGAGCAGTACTTC. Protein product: CASALPASYEQYF.